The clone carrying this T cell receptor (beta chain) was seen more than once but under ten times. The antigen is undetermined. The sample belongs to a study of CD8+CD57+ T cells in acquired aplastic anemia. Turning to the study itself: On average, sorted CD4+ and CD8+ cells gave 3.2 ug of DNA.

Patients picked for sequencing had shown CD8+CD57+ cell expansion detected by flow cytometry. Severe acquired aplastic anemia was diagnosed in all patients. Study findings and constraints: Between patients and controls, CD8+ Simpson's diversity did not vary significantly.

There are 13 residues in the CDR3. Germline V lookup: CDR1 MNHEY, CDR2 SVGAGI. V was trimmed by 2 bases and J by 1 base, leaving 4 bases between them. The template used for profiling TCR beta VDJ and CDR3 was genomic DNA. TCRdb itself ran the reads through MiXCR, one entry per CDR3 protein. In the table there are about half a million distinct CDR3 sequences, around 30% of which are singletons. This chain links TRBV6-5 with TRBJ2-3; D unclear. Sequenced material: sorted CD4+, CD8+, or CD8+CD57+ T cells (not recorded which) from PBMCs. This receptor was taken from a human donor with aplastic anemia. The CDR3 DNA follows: TGTGCCAGCAGTTACCCCGGCACAGATACGCAGTATTTT. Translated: CASSYPGTDTQYF.